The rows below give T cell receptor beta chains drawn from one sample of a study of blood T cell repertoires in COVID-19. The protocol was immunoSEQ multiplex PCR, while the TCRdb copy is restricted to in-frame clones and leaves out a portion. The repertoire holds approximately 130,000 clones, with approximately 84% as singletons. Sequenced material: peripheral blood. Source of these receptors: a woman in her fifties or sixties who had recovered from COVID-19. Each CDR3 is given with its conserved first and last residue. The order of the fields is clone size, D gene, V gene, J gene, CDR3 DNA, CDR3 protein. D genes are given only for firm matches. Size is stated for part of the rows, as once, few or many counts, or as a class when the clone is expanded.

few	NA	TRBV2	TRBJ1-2	TGTGCCAGCAGTGTTTGGGGGGAAACTGGCTACACCTTC	CASSVWGETGYTF
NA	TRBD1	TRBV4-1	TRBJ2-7	TGCGCCAGCAGCCAGGGGCAGGGGGACTACGAGCAGTACTTC	CASSQGQGDYEQYF
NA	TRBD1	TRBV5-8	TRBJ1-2	TGTGCCAGCAGCTTCCCGGGACAGGGAAGCTATGGCTACACCTTC	CASSFPGQGSYGYTF
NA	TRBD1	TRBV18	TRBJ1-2	TGTGCCAGCTCACTAGACAGGGTGGCGCGCTACACCTTC	CASSLDRVARYTF
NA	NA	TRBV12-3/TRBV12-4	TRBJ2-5	TGTGCACCTAGTGAGATGAGGACCCAGTACTTC	CAPSEMRTQYF
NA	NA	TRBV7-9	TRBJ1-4	TGTGCCAGCAGCCCGAGGGAGGGGGAAAAACTGTTTTTT	CASSPREGEKLFF
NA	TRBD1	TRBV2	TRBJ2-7	TGTGCCAGCAGGTCCGGGACAGCCTCCTACGAGCAGTACTTC	CASRSGTASYEQYF
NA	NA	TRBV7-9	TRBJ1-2	TGTGCCAGCAGCTTGGGGCGGGGGGCGAGATATGGCTACACCTTC	CASSLGRGARYGYTF
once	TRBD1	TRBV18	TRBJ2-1	TGTGCCAGCTCACCGAGGAAAATGGACAGGGTGTTCTTGCGGGAGCAGTTCTTC	CASSPRKMDRVFLREQFF
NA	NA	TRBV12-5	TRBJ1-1	TGTGCTAGTGGTTTGGTATTGGGACATCAGGGAAGCACTGAAGCTTTCTTT	CASGLVLGHQGSTEAFF
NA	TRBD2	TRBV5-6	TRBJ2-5	TGTGCCAGCAGCTTTCGGACTAGCGGGGCGAAAGAGACCCAGTACTTC	CASSFRTSGAKETQYF
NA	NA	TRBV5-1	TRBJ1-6	TGCGCCAGCAGCTTGTCAGCGGGTAATTCACCCCTCCACTTT	CASSLSAGNSPLHF
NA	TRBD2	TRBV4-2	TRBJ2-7	TGTGCCAGCAGCCAAGATCTAGCGGGGGGGTCTTCCTACGAGCAGTACTTC	CASSQDLAGGSSYEQYF
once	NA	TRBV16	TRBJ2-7	TGTGCCAGCAGCCAGGGGCAGGGCAGCTCCTACGAGCAGTACTTC	CASSQGQGSSYEQYF
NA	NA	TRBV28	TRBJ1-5	TGTGCCAGCAGTTCGGGGAACCAGCCCCAGCATTTT	CASSSGNQPQHF
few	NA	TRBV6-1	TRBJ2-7	TGTGCCAGCAGTGAATTTTGGACAACCGTGAAGCAGTACTTC	CASSEFWTTVKQYF
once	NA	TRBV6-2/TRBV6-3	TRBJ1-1	TGTGCCAGCAGTTACGACAGGTTATCTGAAGCTTTCTTT	CASSYDRLSEAFF
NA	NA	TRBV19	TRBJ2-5	TGTGCCAGTAGCTCCAAGGGACATAACATCCAAGAGACCCAGTACTTC	CASSSKGHNIQETQYF
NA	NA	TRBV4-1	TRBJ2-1	TGCGCCAGCAGCCAAGAAGACGCGGGGTACAATGAGCAGTTCTTC	CASSQEDAGYNEQFF
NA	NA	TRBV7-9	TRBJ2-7	TGTGCCAGCAGCTTAGCTGACGGGTCCTACGAGCAGTACTTC	CASSLADGSYEQYF
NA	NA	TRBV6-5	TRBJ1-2	TGTGCCAGCAGTTCATTCGACAGAGATGGAGCTGGCTACACCTTC	CASSSFDRDGAGYTF
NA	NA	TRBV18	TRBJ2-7	TGTGCCAGCTCAGGACGGACATCTTCCCTCTACGAGCAGTACTTC	CASSGRTSSLYEQYF
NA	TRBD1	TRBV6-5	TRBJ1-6	TGTGCCAGCAGCGCAGGGGGCGCGATTTCACCCCTCCACTTT	CASSAGGAISPLHF
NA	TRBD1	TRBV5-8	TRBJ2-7	TGTGCCAGCAGCCATCCGACAGGGGGCTTTCCCTACGAGCAGTACTTC	CASSHPTGGFPYEQYF
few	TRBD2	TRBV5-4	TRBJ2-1	TGTGCCAGCAGCCCAACTAGCGGGGGACCAATTGAGCAGTTCTTC	CASSPTSGGPIEQFF
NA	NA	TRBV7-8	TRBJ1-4	TGTGCCAGCAGCTCCGGGACATTTAATGAAAAACTGTTTTTT	CASSSGTFNEKLFF
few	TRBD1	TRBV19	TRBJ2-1	TGTGCCAGTAGTATAGGCGGGGGGACAGGGGGACACAATGAGCAGTTCTTC	CASSIGGGTGGHNEQFF
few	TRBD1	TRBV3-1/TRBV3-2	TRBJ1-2	TGTGCCAGCAGCCAAGACCTGGGCAGGGGGCGTGGCTACACCTTC	CASSQDLGRGRGYTF
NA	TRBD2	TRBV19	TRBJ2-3	TGTGCCAGTAGTATAGCTCCGGGACTAGCGGGGATAGATACGCAGTATTTT	CASSIAPGLAGIDTQYF
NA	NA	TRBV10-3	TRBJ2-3	TGTGCCATCAGTGACCAGCAGGCAGATACGCAGTATTTT	CAISDQQADTQYF
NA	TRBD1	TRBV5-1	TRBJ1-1	TGCGCCAGCAGCAGTACAGGGGGGACCACTGAAGCTTTCTTT	CASSSTGGTTEAFF
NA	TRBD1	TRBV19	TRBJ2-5	TGTGCCAGTACCCTGGACAGGGGGCCCAAAGAGACCCAGTACTTC	CASTLDRGPKETQYF
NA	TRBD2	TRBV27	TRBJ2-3	TGTGCCAGCAGCCTTGCTGGACTAGTCTGGGATACGCAGTATTTT	CASSLAGLVWDTQYF
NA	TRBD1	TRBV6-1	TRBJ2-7	TGTGCCAGCAGTGAGGGACAGTTCTACGAGCAGTACTTC	CASSEGQFYEQYF
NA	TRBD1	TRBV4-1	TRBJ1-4	TGCGCCAGCAGTTCACAGGGGGCACGGAATGAAAAACTGTTTTTT	CASSSQGARNEKLFF
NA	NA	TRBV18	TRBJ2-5	TGTGCCAGCTCACCACCGGGGCTTGGGGCCGGAGAGACCCAGTACTTC	CASSPPGLGAGETQYF
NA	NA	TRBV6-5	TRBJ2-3	TGTGCCAGCAGTTACGGGACTTTCACAGATACGCAGTATTTT	CASSYGTFTDTQYF
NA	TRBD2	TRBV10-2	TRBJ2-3	TGCGCCATCCGGGGGGGATCTAGCACAGATACGCAGTATTTT	CAIRGGSSTDTQYF
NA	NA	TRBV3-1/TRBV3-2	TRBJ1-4	TGTGCCAGCAGCCTCAACGGAGGGGATGAAAAACTGTTTTTT	CASSLNGGDEKLFF
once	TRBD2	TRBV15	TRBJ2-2	TGTGCCACCAGCAGGGCCGTTAGGCGCGGTGATAGCGGGAAAATCGGGGAGCTGTTTTTT	CATSRAVRRGDSGKIGELFF
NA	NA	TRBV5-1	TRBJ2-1	TGCGCCAGCAGCCAGGGGGGAGGAGGCTACAATGAGCAGTTCTTC	CASSQGGGGYNEQFF
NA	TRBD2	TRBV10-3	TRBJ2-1	TGTGCCATCACCCCGGGACTAGCGGACAATGAGCAGTTCTTC	CAITPGLADNEQFF
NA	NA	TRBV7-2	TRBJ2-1	TGTGCCAGCAGCCGTCCTGACAGAAAGATCAATGAGCAGTTCTTC	CASSRPDRKINEQFF
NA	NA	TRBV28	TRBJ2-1	TGTGCCAGCAGTGAGCCCCCTTACAATGAGCAGTTCTTC	CASSEPPYNEQFF
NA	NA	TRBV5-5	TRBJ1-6	TGTGCCAGCAGCTTTATGGGGAGGGATAATTCACCCCTCCACTTT	CASSFMGRDNSPLHF
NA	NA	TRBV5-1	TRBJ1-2	TGCGCCAGCACTCCCACAGGGCCCCCAGGTGGCTACACCTTC	CASTPTGPPGGYTF
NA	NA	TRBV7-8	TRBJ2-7	TGTGCCAGCAGCTTTGGGGAACGGGAACAGACTAGCTACGAGCAGTACTTC	CASSFGEREQTSYEQYF
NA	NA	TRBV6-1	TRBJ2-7	TGTGCCAGCAGTGACGTGATCCGGGGCTACGAGCAGTACTTC	CASSDVIRGYEQYF
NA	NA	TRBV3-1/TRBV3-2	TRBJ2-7	TGTGCCAGCAGCCTAGCAGGGAACGAGCAGTACTTC	CASSLAGNEQYF
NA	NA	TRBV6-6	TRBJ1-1	TGTGCCAGCACCAAACAGGGTGTCGAGACTGAAGCTTTCTTT	CASTKQGVETEAFF